This T cell receptor (beta chain) stems from a study of blood T cell repertoires in COVID-19. For the study at large: The cDNA or gDNA used as material had been derived from T cells, B-cell-depleted T cells, or PBMCs.

TCRdb keeps only in-frame clones here, not all; method: immunoSEQ multiplex PCR. The sample records 400,000 or so clones, approximately 91% being singletons. This clone was observed once. The receptor's source is a woman aged 40 to 50 with COVID-19, enrolled during active disease. The sequenced sample consisted of peripheral blood.

The CDR3 region has the DNA TGTGCCAGCTCACTTGAGGAGACCCAGTACTTC. Amino acids: CASSLEETQYF. This chain connects TRBV18 to TRBJ2-5; D is uncertain. Trimming took off 4 bases at V and 5 bases at J, with 5 bases between the two ends. This CDR3 is 11 amino acids long. CDR1 is KGHSH, CDR2 LQKENI, per germline.